The 14 T cell receptor beta chains given below trace back to one sample, sequenced in a study of cytomegalovirus exposure and HLA in healthy donors. Primers for the PCR totalled 60 Vbeta and 13 Jbeta. Repertoires were generated with immunoSEQ multiplex PCR, while TCRdb's copy carries only in-frame clones and drops some. The data contain more than 80,000 clones, around 83% of them seen just once; the ten biggest clones take up under 4.5%. The sequencing sample was made of PBMCs. These receptors were collected from a female donor in good health and CMV-seropositive.

The V gene is TRBV5-1, the J gene TRBJ2-3; the match to TRBD2 covers 16 bases. The CDR3 is made up of 18 amino acids. Germline CDR1 is SGHRS and CDR2 is YFSETQ. V was clipped by 4 bases and J by 1 base; unmatched bases: 6. This chain's CDR3 is CASSPGLAGGLGTDTQYF. The CDR3 region has the DNA TGCGCCAGCAGCCCGGGACTAGCGGGGGGGCTCGGCACAGATACGCAGTATTTT. Supplemented by reference TRBV5-1 and TRBJ2-3, the full variable domain reads KAGVTQTPRYLIKTRGQQVTLSCSPISGHRSVSWYQQTPGQGLQFLFEYFSETQRNKGNFPGRFSGRQFSNSRSEMNVSTLELGDSALYLCASSPGLAGGLGTDTQYFGPGTRLTVL.

This clone was observed a single time. V gene TRBV28 combines with J gene TRBJ2-1; TRBD1 agrees at 10 bases. There are 17 residues in the CDR3. CDR1 and CDR2 from the germline V gene are MDHEN and SYDVKM. V was clipped by 6 bases and J by 5 bases; unmatched bases: 13. The CDR3 DNA is TGTGCCAGCAGAAGCCCACACCGGGACAGGGGAAACAATGAGCAGTTCTTC. This gives the protein CASRSPHRDRGNNEQFF.

The V and J genes are TRBV5-1 and TRBJ2-7, with 9 bases lining up with TRBD2. The germline gives CDR1 SGHRS, CDR2 YFSETQ. The CDR3 contains 15 residues. With 5 bases clipped from V and 2 bases from J, the junction kept 8 bases outside the gene matches. CDR3 sequence reads: CASSFAGGTAYEQYF. The CDR3 DNA sequence: TGCGCCAGCAGTTTTGCGGGGGGGACTGCCTACGAGCAGTACTTC. The whole variable domain, remainder taken from reference TRBV5-1 and TRBJ2-7, is KAGVTQTPRYLIKTRGQQVTLSCSPISGHRSVSWYQQTPGQGLQFLFEYFSETQRNKGNFPGRFSGRQFSNSRSEMNVSTLELGDSALYLCASSFAGGTAYEQYFGPGTRLTVT.

CDR3 residues: CASRSLPRTPTPPYGYTF. CDR3 bases: TGTGCAAGTCGCTCTCTACCGAGGACTCCTACACCCCCTTATGGCTACACCTTC. The V gene is TRBV12-2, the J gene TRBJ1-2. TRBV12-2 corresponds to a pseudogene. The CDR3 runs to 18 residues.

The CDR3 loop reads CASSLGGVNPLHF. The CDR3 DNA reads TGTGCCAGCAGCTTAGGCGGTGTGAATCCCCTCCACTTT. This chain joins TRBV7-2 and TRBJ1-6; D unclear. Germline V lookup: CDR1 SGHTA, CDR2 FQGNSA. V was trimmed by 1 base and J by 13 bases, leaving 11 bases between them. The CDR3 consists of 13 residues.

Here the CDR3 reads CASSIDLGHYEQYF. The CDR3 DNA is TGTGCCAGTAGTATAGATCTGGGGCACTACGAGCAGTACTTC. The chain carries TRBV19 and TRBJ2-7; possible D gene TRBD1, 5 bases. Per germline, CDR1 LNHDA and CDR2 SQIVND (reference sequence). The CDR3 length is 14 residues. V lost 0 bases and J lost 3, with 9 bases in between.

The chain has TRBV7-3 and TRBJ2-3; maybe TRBD1 (6 bases). The V gene lost 5 bases and the J gene lost 4 bases, with 10 bases spanning the gap. This CDR3 is built from 13 residues. Germline CDR1 and CDR2: SGHTA and FQGTGA. The CDR3 spells CASSAPGADTQYF. In DNA form, the CDR3 reads TGTGCCAGCAGCGCCCCAGGGGCAGATACGCAGTATTTT.

In this sample, this clone turned up a few times. This chain connects TRBV11-2 to TRBJ1-5, with a tentative D call TRBD1 (6 bases). The germline V gene encodes CDR1 SGHAT and CDR2 FQNNGV. V lost 6 bases and J lost 1, with 13 bases in between. This CDR3 contains 15 residues. The CDR3 spells CASSQVQGSNQPQHF. CDR3 DNA sequence: TGTGCCAGCAGTCAAGTGCAGGGGAGCAATCAGCCCCAGCATTTT.

The chain combines TRBV18 with TRBJ1-5; TRBD1 matches 11 bases. This CDR3 is 16 amino acids long. With 4 bases clipped from V and 3 bases from J, the junction kept 5 bases outside the gene matches. Germline V CDR1 and CDR2: KGHSH, LQKENI. The CDR3 protein is CASSRLDRGLNQPQHF. CDR3 nucleotides: TGTGCCAGCTCACGACTGGACAGGGGGCTCAATCAGCCCCAGCATTTT.

V and J are TRBV6-5 and TRBJ2-7; tentatively, D is TRBD2 (6 bases). This CDR3 has 15 residues. The V end was cut by 7 bases, the J end by 5 bases, with 21 bases between. The germline gives CDR1 MNHEY, CDR2 SVGAGI. The CDR3 here is CASKKSGAGLHEQYF. The CDR3 DNA reads TGTGCCAGCAAAAAATCAGGTGCAGGACTACACGAGCAGTACTTC.

This chain connects TRBV19 to TRBJ2-5; a possible D gene is TRBD2 (5 bases). Trimming took 7 bases from V and 3 from J, leaving 18 bases between them. Germline assignment: CDR1 LNHDA and CDR2 SQIVND (reference sequence). The CDR3 is 15 residues long. The CDR3 here is CASMSRGSREETQYF. In DNA, the CDR3 is TGTGCCAGTATGAGTCGGGGAAGTCGGGAAGAGACCCAGTACTTC.

This sequence joins TRBV2 and TRBJ2-7; D is uncertain. In germline, CDR1 is SNHLY, CDR2 FYNNEI. V dropped 2 bases and J dropped 4 bases, with 9 bases sitting between them. The CDR3 extends over 13 amino acids. In DNA form, the CDR3 reads TGTGCCAGCAGTGAAAAATCTTTTTACGAGCAGTACTTC. Protein: CASSEKSFYEQYF.

This chain connects TRBV28 to TRBJ2-7, with 7 bases fitting TRBD2. The trim removed 8 bases at V and 5 bases at J, leaving 9 bases unmatched. The CDR3 covers 13 residues. Per germline, CDR1 MDHEN and CDR2 SYDVKM. In nucleotides, the CDR3 is TGTGCCAGCCTTGGGAGGGGCTTTCACGAGCAGTACTTC. Its protein product is CASLGRGFHEQYF.

The CDR3 loop is CASSLQGLADYNEQFF. The CDR3 DNA reads TGTGCCAGCAGCCTTCAAGGACTAGCGGACTACAATGAGCAGTTCTTC. The chain recombines TRBV9 with TRBJ2-1, with 10 bases that match TRBD2. Germline V gene data show CDR1 as SGDLS and CDR2 as YYNGEE. This CDR3 is built from 16 residues. After removal of 4 bases from V and 3 bases from J, the junction contained 7 bases not matched to a gene.